The rows below give T cell receptor beta chains drawn from one sample of a study of shared clonotypes between healthy human individuals. This table comes from immunoSEQ multiplex PCR, and its TCRdb copy is limited to in-frame clones, with some not included. The sample contains fewer than 1.8 million clones, less than 99% of which appear only once. Material: naive CD4+ T cells sorted from blood. The origin of the receptors is a young man in good health. The CDR3 runs from the conserved cysteine through the conserved F or W. A D gene is named only where the DNA matches it firmly. Part of the rows lack a size; the others show once, few, many or a class for expanded clones.

J gene	V gene	clone size	D gene	CDR3 length	CDR3 DNA	CDR3 protein
TRBJ1-1	TRBV19	NA	NA	13	TGTGCCAGTAGTATTGGAATATACGGACAAGCTTTCTTT	CASSIGIYGQAFF
TRBJ1-1	TRBV18	NA	NA	13	TGTGCCAGCTCCCCCAACGGGAACACTGAAGCTTTCTTT	CASSPNGNTEAFF
TRBJ2-3	TRBV2	NA	TRBD2	15	TGTGCCAGCAGTGTACAGCGGGATGGGACAGATACGCAGTATTTT	CASSVQRDGTDTQYF
TRBJ1-1	TRBV28	NA	NA	14	TGTGCCAGCAGTCCTGGCCAGGGGTATACTGAAGCTTTCTTT	CASSPGQGYTEAFF
TRBJ2-7	TRBV11-3	NA	NA	14	TGTGCCAGCAGCCAAAGTCAGAGAGCCTACGAGCAGTACTTC	CASSQSQRAYEQYF
TRBJ1-2	TRBV4-3	NA	NA	13	TGCGCCAGCAGCCAAGCGCTAAGGTATGGCTACACCTTC	CASSQALRYGYTF
TRBJ2-7	TRBV18	NA	TRBD1	15	TGTGCCAGCTCACCCCTTGACGGGACAGGGACGGAGCAGTACTTC	CASSPLDGTGTEQYF
TRBJ2-1	TRBV5-1	NA	TRBD1	19	TGCGCCAGCGCCACAAGACCTAGGGGGACAGGGAGCTCCTACAATGAGCAGTTCTTC	CASATRPRGTGSSYNEQFF
TRBJ2-3	TRBV7-8	NA	NA	17	TGTGCCAGCAGCCCAGAGGCCAGCAGGGTTGTTACAGATACGCAGTATTTT	CASSPEASRVVTDTQYF
TRBJ1-1	TRBV5-8	NA	NA	16	TGTGCCAGCAGCCTTAATTTACTTGGATTTTACACTGAAGCTTTCTTT	CASSLNLLGFYTEAFF
TRBJ2-7	TRBV14	NA	TRBD2	18	TGTGCCAGCAGCCAAAGACCCCTAGGAGCGGGGTTTCCCTACGAGCAGTACTTC	CASSQRPLGAGFPYEQYF
TRBJ1-5	TRBV28	NA	NA	12	TGTGCCAGCGGGGCGTCGGATCAGCCCCAGCATTTT	CASGASDQPQHF
TRBJ1-5	TRBV6-6	NA	NA	13	TGTGCCAGCAGTTACTTACAGACACAGCCCCAGCATTTT	CASSYLQTQPQHF
TRBJ2-5	TRBV29-1	NA	TRBD1	21	TGCAGCGTTGAAGGACAGGGGGCCATGGGACTAGAGGAGTGGGGTCAAGAGACCCAGTACTTC	CSVEGQGAMGLEEWGQETQYF
TRBJ2-1	TRBV15	NA	NA	12	TGTGCCACCAGCAAATTCTACAATGAGCAGTTCTTC	CATSKFYNEQFF
TRBJ2-7	TRBV29-1	NA	TRBD2	14	TGCAGCGTTGATCGGCTAGCGGGTTCCTACGAGCAGTACTTC	CSVDRLAGSYEQYF
TRBJ2-3	TRBV5-6	NA	TRBD2	15	TGTGCCAGCAGCCCCACTAGCGGGAGTACAGATACGCAGTATTTT	CASSPTSGSTDTQYF
TRBJ2-3	TRBV10-2	once	NA	15	TGCGCCAGCAGTGAGATAGGACTGTTCACAGATACGCAGTATTTT	CASSEIGLFTDTQYF
TRBJ1-1	TRBV7-6	NA	NA	14	TGTGCCAGCAGCTTAGCCGGGAGGAACACTGAAGCTTTCTTT	CASSLAGRNTEAFF
TRBJ1-2	TRBV7-9	NA	TRBD1	13	TGTGCCAGCAGCTTACCCGGGACAGTCCTCTCATACTTC	CASSLPGTVLSYF
TRBJ2-1	TRBV2	NA	TRBD2	15	TGTGCCAGCAGTTACGGGACTAGCGGATACAATGAGCAGTTCTTC	CASSYGTSGYNEQFF
TRBJ2-7	TRBV6-5	once	TRBD2	15	TGTGCCAGCAGTTACTCGGTGGGAGGGCCAGGGGAGCAGTACTTC	CASSYSVGGPGEQYF
TRBJ1-5	TRBV2	NA	TRBD1	15	TGTGCCAGCAGTGAACCGGGACAGGGCAATCAGCCCCAGCATTTT	CASSEPGQGNQPQHF
TRBJ2-1	TRBV10-3	NA	TRBD2	14	TGTGCCATCAGTCTAGCGGGACCCTACAATGAGCAGTTCTTC	CAISLAGPYNEQFF
TRBJ1-1	TRBV5-1	NA	NA	15	TGCGCCAGCAGCTTGATATCTTCAGGGAACACTGAAGCTTTCTTT	CASSLISSGNTEAFF
TRBJ2-3	TRBV5-5	NA	NA	11	TGTGCCAGCAGGGGCACAGATACGCAGTATTTT	CASRGTDTQYF
TRBJ1-2	TRBV29-1	NA	NA	11	TGCAGCGTGGACAGTAACTATGGCTACACCTTC	CSVDSNYGYTF
TRBJ2-7	TRBV28	once	NA	14	TGTGCCAGCTCCCCCCCACAGGGGAGGTACGAGCAGTACTTC	CASSPPQGRYEQYF
TRBJ1-2	TRBV7-2	NA	TRBD1	13	TGTGCCAGCACCAGAGGGACAGGGGATCGCTACACCTTC	CASTRGTGDRYTF
TRBJ1-4	TRBV7-2	NA	TRBD1	14	TGTGCCAGCAGCCGGACAGGGGTGGGGGAAAAACTGTTTTTT	CASSRTGVGEKLFF
TRBJ1-3	TRBV27	NA	NA	17	TGTGCCAGCAGTTTAATCGGTCCGGGGCAGATCGGAAACACCATATATTTT	CASSLIGPGQIGNTIYF
TRBJ2-7	TRBV28	NA	TRBD1	16	TGTGCCAGCAGTTCACCCCGTGGGCAGGGGGCCTACGAGCAGTACTTC	CASSSPRGQGAYEQYF
TRBJ2-2	TRBV15	NA	NA	19	TGTGCCACCAGCAGAGATCGCATACGGGCAATCGAGAACACCGGGGAGCTGTTTTTT	CATSRDRIRAIENTGELFF
TRBJ2-3	TRBV7-5	NA	NA	13	TGTGTCAGAAGGCCCCGGCCGGGAGATACGCAGTATTTT	CVRRPRPGDTQYF
TRBJ2-7	TRBV28	NA	TRBD2	18	TGTGCCAGCAGGATGACCGGGACTAGCGGGAGGGCAACCTACGAGCAGTACTTC	CASRMTGTSGRATYEQYF
TRBJ2-7	TRBV6-1	NA	TRBD1	14	TGTGCCAGCAGTTCACCTCTGGGGGACAGGAAACAGTACTTC	CASSSPLGDRKQYF
TRBJ2-1	TRBV27	NA	TRBD2	15	TGTGCCAGCAGACACCTAGCGGGAGGACACAATGAGCAGTTCTTC	CASRHLAGGHNEQFF
TRBJ2-7	TRBV6-5	NA	NA	14	TGTGCCAGCAGCTCGAAGGGCGCGGCCTACGAGCAGTACTTC	CASSSKGAAYEQYF
TRBJ2-1	TRBV5-1	NA	TRBD1	15	TGCGCCAGCAGCTTCGGACAGGGACCCTACAATGAGCAGTTCTTC	CASSFGQGPYNEQFF
TRBJ2-1	TRBV11-2	NA	NA	16	TGTGCCAGCAGCTCGACCGGGACCACCTCCTACAATGAGCAGTTCTTC	CASSSTGTTSYNEQFF
TRBJ2-2	TRBV29-1	NA	TRBD1	14	TGCAGCGTTTCATACAGGGGTTATACCGGGGAGCTGTTTTTT	CSVSYRGYTGELFF
TRBJ1-5	TRBV7-8	NA	TRBD1	17	TGTGCCAGCAGCTCTATTGCGACAGGGGGGGTTGATCAGCCCCAGCATTTT	CASSSIATGGVDQPQHF
TRBJ2-5	TRBV29-1	NA	NA	14	TGCAGCGTTGAATTGGTGGAGGGGGATGAGACCCAGTACTTC	CSVELVEGDETQYF
TRBJ1-5	TRBV9	NA	NA	15	TGTGCCAGCAGCGCTACGGATTATAGCAATCAGCCCCAGCATTTT	CASSATDYSNQPQHF
TRBJ2-2	TRBV4-3	NA	TRBD2	18	TGCGCCAGCAGCCAAGAGGTCCGAGGACTAGCGTTTTCCGGGGAGCTGTTTTTT	CASSQEVRGLAFSGELFF
TRBJ1-1	TRBV29-1	NA	TRBD1	13	TGCAGCGGCCTGACAGGGGGCGGCACTGAAGCTTTCTTT	CSGLTGGGTEAFF
TRBJ2-7	TRBV2	NA	TRBD1	12	TGTGCCAGGGGACAGGGGGCCTACGAGCAGTACTTC	CARGQGAYEQYF
TRBJ2-2	TRBV28	NA	NA	16	TGTGCCAGCAGCCAAGACAGGTATTCGAACACCGGGGAGCTGTTTTTT	CASSQDRYSNTGELFF
TRBJ1-3	TRBV19	NA	NA	11	TGTGCCAGTAGTCTCCTCCACACCATATATTTT	CASSLLHTIYF
TRBJ1-4	TRBV7-9	NA	NA	16	TGTGCCAGCAGCTTTGGACGGCGCTTGGAGGATGAAAAACTGTTTTTT	CASSFGRRLEDEKLFF
TRBJ2-5	TRBV7-2	once	TRBD1	16	TGTGCCAGCAGCCCCAAATGGACAGGGCCTAAAGAGACCCAGTACTTC	CASSPKWTGPKETQYF
TRBJ2-6	TRBV2	NA	NA	15	TGTGCCAGCAGAATGGACAACTCTGGGGCCAACGTCCTGACTTTC	CASRMDNSGANVLTF
TRBJ2-3	TRBV15	NA	NA	19	TGTGCCACCAGCAGAGATGCCGGAGAAAGGGGGAATAGTTCAGATACGCAGTATTTT	CATSRDAGERGNSSDTQYF
TRBJ2-7	TRBV11-2	once	NA	14	TGTGCCAGCAGTACACAAACGGCAGGGGAAGAGCAGTACTTC	CASSTQTAGEEQYF
TRBJ2-1	TRBV29-1	NA	TRBD1	13	TGCAGCGTGCGGACAGGGGCCTACAATGAGCAGTTCTTC	CSVRTGAYNEQFF
TRBJ1-1	TRBV18	NA	TRBD1	16	TGTGCCAGCTCACAAGCTACCGGGACAGTGAACACTGAAGCTTTCTTT	CASSQATGTVNTEAFF
TRBJ2-1	TRBV27	NA	NA	16	TGTGCCAGCAGTTTCCCTGGGGGCAGCTCCTACAATGAGCAGTTCTTC	CASSFPGGSSYNEQFF
TRBJ2-1	TRBV14	NA	TRBD1	16	TGTGCCAGCAGCCAAGGCGGGACAGGGGGCTACAATGAGCAGTTCTTC	CASSQGGTGGYNEQFF
TRBJ2-1	TRBV10-1	NA	NA	13	TGCGCCAGCAGTGGGGACGGCCAGGATGAGCAGTTCTTC	CASSGDGQDEQFF